The 5 T cell receptor beta chains presented below share a single source sample, sequenced in a study of OX40 agonist ivuxolimab in advanced cancers. Profiling relied on immunoSEQ multiplex PCR, and the TCRdb table lists in-frame clones only, not all of them. The sample holds under 25,000 clones, about four fifths seen once. This specimen consisted of CD4+ or CD8+ T cells sorted from blood, obtained in a trial of the OX40 agonist ivuxolimab. Receptors originate from an adult with an advanced solid tumor such as melanoma, head and neck, liver or kidney cancer.

J is TRBJ2-3 and V is TRBV30, with TRBD2 identical over 8 bases. Losses at the gene ends were 7 bases for V and 2 bases for J; bases not matched to a gene: 14. Per the germline V gene, CDR1 is GTSNPN and CDR2 is SVGIG (reference sequence). This CDR3 is built from 16 residues. CDR3 nucleotides: TGTGCCTCAATAAGCGGGAGTGCTCGTACCACAGATACGCAGTATTTT. As protein: CASISGSARTTDTQYF.

This clone was seen only a few times. This chain links TRBV28 with TRBJ2-4; tentatively, D is TRBD2 (6 bases). The ends were cut back, 6 bases at V and 0 bases at J, with 15 bases in the middle. The CDR3 consists of 16 residues. Germline V gives CDR1 MDHEN, CDR2 SYDVKM. This CDR3 is CASSLPGLVAKNIQYF. In nucleotides, the CDR3 is TGTGCCAGCAGCCTGCCGGGACTCGTAGCCAAAAACATTCAGTACTTC. Based on the CDR3 plus reference TRBV28 and TRBJ2-4, the full variable domain is DVKVTQSSRYLVKRTGEKVFLECVQDMDHENMFWYRQDPGLGLRLIYFSYDVKMKEKGDIPEGYSVSREKKERFSLILESASTNQTSMYLCASSLPGLVAKNIQYFGAGTRLSVL.

The rearrangement uses TRBV5-1 and TRBJ2-5; the match to TRBD2 covers 7 bases. V trimming: 8 bases; J trimming: 6 bases; junction bases outside the gene matches: 13. Germline assignment: CDR1 SGHRS and CDR2 YFSETQ. The CDR3 loop spans 14 amino acids. CDR3 nucleotide sequence: TGCGCCAGTCGGGAGGTCGCCGCATCTCAGACCCAGTACTTC. Residues: CASREVAASQTQYF.

This chain connects TRBV5-1 to TRBJ2-1; 11 bases are a match to TRBD2. CDR1 is SGHRS, CDR2 YFSETQ, per germline. Trimming took 1 base from V and 9 from J; bases not matched to a gene: 3. This CDR3 has 14 residues. CDR3 coding DNA: TGCGCCAGCAGCTTGTCTAGCGGGAGGAGTGAGCAGTTCTTC. This codes for CASSLSSGRSEQFF.

The V and J genes are TRBV6-6 and TRBJ1-2; D is uncertain. This CDR3 is built from 14 residues. V was shortened by 6 bases and J by 0 bases, with 11 bases between the two germline ends. CDR1 is MNHNY and CDR2 is SVGAGI in the germline V gene (reference sequence). CDR3 nucleotides: TGTGCCAGCAGATCCCTAGATACTAACTATGGCTACACCTTC. Protein product: CASRSLDTNYGYTF.